A single sample gave rise to the 23 T cell receptor beta chains below, sequenced in a study of human T cells and chemical hapten exposure. Sequencing started from total RNA isolated from unfractionated whole blood. TCRdb reprocessed the 5' RACE reads via MiXCR and lists one record per CDR3 protein. The sample has roughly 110,000 distinct CDR3 sequences; around 20% are singletons. These receptors were obtained from a human donor in good health.

The chain has TRBV5-5 and TRBJ1-1; TRBD1 agrees at 7 bases. The CDR3 spans 14 residues. The germline V gene encodes CDR1 SGHKS and CDR2 YYEKEE (reference sequence). Germline trimming cut 6 bases from V and 5 bases from J; bases unmatched to any gene: 10. The chain's CDR3 is CASTRGQAFTEAFF. In nucleotides, the CDR3 is TGTGCCAGCACCCGCGGACAGGCGTTTACTGAAGCTTTCTTT.

Only a few counts were recorded for this clonotype. V usage is TRBV19 and J usage is TRBJ2-1, with a tentative D call TRBD1 (6 bases). This CDR3 comprises 16 residues. From germline, CDR1 is LNHDA and CDR2 SQIVND (reference sequence). V was pared by 4 bases and J by 7 bases, with 20 bases between. CDR3 DNA sequence: TGTGCCAGTAGTACTCCCTTAGCCCTAAGGGGGAATGAGCAGTTCTTC. This encodes CASSTPLALRGNEQFF.

V usage is TRBV2 and J usage is TRBJ2-7; D is perhaps TRBD1 (6 bases). Trimming removed 8 bases from V and 1 base from J, with 18 bases in between. The CDR3 spans 15 residues. Germline V gene lookup returns CDR1 SNHLY and CDR2 FYNNEI. CDR3 coding DNA: TGTGCCAGCCAAAAAGGCCCGGGACAATCCTACGAGCAGTACTTC. Translating it yields CASQKGPGQSYEQYF.

This clonotype appeared a few times. The CDR3 DNA follows: TGCGCCAGCAGTCAATCGGCTAGCGGGACCTACGAGCAGTACTTC. Translating gives CASSQSASGTYEQYF. V usage is TRBV23-1 and J usage is TRBJ2-7; 9 bases fit TRBD2. TRBV23-1 counts as an open reading frame of uncertain function. V shed 0 bases and J 2 bases; nucleotides not matched to a gene: 2. CDR3 length: 15 residues.

The sample holds a few counts of this clonotype. The chain carries TRBV5-1 and TRBJ1-3, with D possibly matching TRBD1 (5 bases). The CDR3 has 16 amino acids. The germline V gene has CDR1 SGHRS and CDR2 YFSETQ. Trimming shortened V by 4 bases and J by 4 bases, and 18 bases separated the two germline ends. The CDR3 loop reads CASSLAGGSYGNTIYF. For the CDR3, the DNA is TGCGCCAGCAGCCTGGCCGGGGGATCTTACGGAAACACCATATATTTT.

In DNA, the CDR3 is TGTGCCAGCAGCCCCGACACGGGGGGCACTGAAGCTTTCTTT. Translating gives CASSPDTGGTEAFF. The genes are TRBV7-9 and TRBJ1-1; D perhaps matches TRBD1 (5 bases). The CDR3 contains 14 residues. Trimming stripped 5 bases from V and 4 bases from J, with 14 bases between. Germline V lookup: CDR1 SEHNR, CDR2 FQNEAQ (reference sequence).

This clonotype was seen ten or more times. The chain recombines TRBV12-3 or TRBV12-4 with TRBJ1-5, with D possibly being TRBD1 (6 bases). The CDR3 consists of 16 residues. V lost 6 bases and J lost 2, with 17 bases in between. CDR3 sequence: CASSATQGIGNQPQHF. For the CDR3, the DNA is TGTGCCAGCAGCGCAACTCAGGGGATTGGCAATCAGCCCCAGCATTTT.

The chain has TRBV29-1 and TRBJ1-5; perhaps TRBD1 as D (6 bases). V dropped 7 bases and J dropped 6 bases, with 19 bases sitting between them. In germline, CDR1 is SQVTM, CDR2 ANQGSEA. This CDR3 contains 14 residues. CDR3 residues: CSASQGGVGQPQHF. As DNA, the CDR3 is TGCAGCGCTTCACAGGGAGGGGTAGGTCAGCCCCAGCATTTT. The variable domain in full, with the rest retrieved from reference TRBV29-1 and TRBJ1-5, is SAVISQKPSRDICQRGTSLTIQCQVDSQVTMMFWYRQQPGQSLTLIATANQGSEATYESGFVIDKFPISRPNLTFSTLTVSNMSPEDSSIYLCSASQGGVGQPQHFGDGTRLSIL.

The chain couples TRBV27 to TRBJ2-3; no clear D gene. Trimming removed 6 bases from V and 5 bases from J, with 21 bases in between. The CDR3 is 16 residues long. CDR1 and CDR2 from the germline V gene are MNHEY and SMNVEV (reference sequence). The CDR3 region is CASSSAFARAVDTQYF. The CDR3 DNA is TGTGCCAGCAGCTCCGCCTTTGCGAGAGCTGTAGATACGCAGTATTTT.

In this sample, this clonotype turned up a few times. The chain links TRBV21-1 to TRBJ2-1; the tabulated D call, TRBD2, remains unverified against the DNA. TRBV21-1 is a known pseudogene. The CDR3 sequence is 17 residues long. As DNA, the CDR3 is TGTGCCAGCAGCACCCTTCCTAGCGGGAGTAGGGGCAATGAGCAGTTCTTC. It yields the protein CASSTLPSGSRGNEQFF.

This rearrangement joins TRBV29-1 to TRBJ1-4; no clear D gene. Germline V gene lookup returns CDR1 SQVTM and CDR2 ANQGSEA. The CDR3 has 12 amino acids. The V and J ends lost 7 bases and 3 bases respectively, with 9 bases between them. CDR3 nucleotide sequence: TGCAGCGGAGGTCTGGCTAATGAAAAACTGTTTTTT. Translation gives CSGGLANEKLFF.

This clonotype was picked up a small number of times. The rearrangement joins TRBV30 to TRBJ2-3; D may be TRBD2 (7 bases). The CDR3 contains 13 residues. With 4 bases removed from V and 8 bases from J, the gap between germline ends came to 16 bases. Germline V gene data show CDR1 as GTSNPN and CDR2 as SVGIG (reference sequence). CDR3 in amino acids: CAWTPSRGGTQYF. CDR3 DNA sequence: TGTGCCTGGACACCTAGTAGGGGGGGTACGCAGTATTTT. The full variable domain, in which reference TRBV30 and TRBJ2-3 provide the parts outside the CDR3, is SQTIHQWPATLVQPVGSPLSLECTVEGTSNPNLYWYRQAAGRGLQLLFYSVGIGQISSEVPQNLSASRPQDRQFILSSKKLLLSDSGFYLCAWTPSRGGTQYFGPGTRLTVL.

V is TRBV28 and J is TRBJ2-6; the D gene could be TRBD1 or TRBD2 (5 bases each). The ends were cut back, 3 bases at V and 12 bases at J, with 15 bases in the middle. This CDR3 comprises 14 residues. From germline, CDR1 is MDHEN and CDR2 SYDVKM. The CDR3 region is CASSFRGRGGVLTF. CDR3 coding DNA: TGTGCCAGCAGTTTTCGTGGTCGTGGGGGCGTCCTGACTTTC. The full variable domain, rest sourced from reference TRBV28 and TRBJ2-6, is DVKVTQSSRYLVKRTGEKVFLECVQDMDHENMFWYRQDPGLGLRLIYFSYDVKMKEKGDIPEGYSVSREKKERFSLILESASTNQTSMYLCASSFRGRGGVLTFGAGSRLTVL.

The rearrangement uses TRBV27 and TRBJ1-5; D is unclear. Germline V gene sequence: CDR1 MNHEY, CDR2 SMNVEV (reference sequence). The CDR3 has 14 residues. V was pared by 8 bases and J by 2 bases, with 13 bases between. In DNA form, the CDR3 reads TGTGCCAGCCCTGGTGATAGGGGCAATCAGCCCCAGCATTTT. This gives the protein CASPGDRGNQPQHF.

The table lists this clonotype with many counts. V gene TRBV7-2 combines with J gene TRBJ2-3; no definite D call. Germline V gives CDR1 SGHTA, CDR2 FQGNSA. V shed 4 bases and J shed 3 bases, with 5 bases lying between them. The CDR3 has 12 amino acids. The CDR3 DNA follows: TGTGCCAGCAGCTCGAGGACAGATACGCAGTATTTT. Residues: CASSSRTDTQYF.

This clonotype appeared a few times. This chain connects TRBV3-1 to TRBJ1-1; D uncertain. The CDR3 runs to 13 residues. CDR1 and CDR2 from the germline V gene are LGHDT and YNNKEL (reference sequence). The ends were cut back, 0 bases at V and 6 bases at J, with 8 bases in the middle. The CDR3 sequence: CASSQDTPAEAFF. The CDR3 nucleotides read TGTGCCAGCAGCCAAGATACTCCGGCTGAAGCTTTCTTT.

The chain has TRBV20-1 and TRBJ2-7; TRBD2 matches at 7 bases. J was trimmed by 6 bases and V by 2 bases; bases with no gene match: 4. The CDR3 loop spans 12 amino acids. Germline lookup yields CDR1 DFQATT and CDR2 SNEGSKA (reference sequence). CDR3 in amino acids: CSARPAGSEQYF. CDR3 in DNA: TGCAGTGCTAGACCAGCGGGAAGCGAGCAGTACTTC.

This clonotype was observed a handful of times. This sequence joins TRBV6-5 and TRBJ2-1; 10 nucleotides match TRBD2. Trimming removed 0 bases from V and 10 bases from J; junction bases left unmatched: 6. This CDR3 contains 15 residues. The germline gives CDR1 MNHEY, CDR2 SVGAGI. CDR3 nucleotides: TGTGCCAGCAGTTACTCTGGTAGCGGGAGGTACGAGCAGTTCTTC. It yields the protein CASSYSGSGRYEQFF.

The sample holds a few counts of this clonotype. V is TRBV28 and J is TRBJ1-4; no definite D call. CDR3 size: 13 residues. V was trimmed by 6 bases and J by 10 bases, leaving 15 bases between them. Germline V CDR1 and CDR2: MDHEN, SYDVKM. The CDR3 is CASRSTGSGKLFF. The DNA for the CDR3 is TGTGCCAGCAGGTCGACGGGTTCGGGAAAACTGTTTTTT.

This clonotype was picked up a small number of times. This sequence joins TRBV6-5 and TRBJ2-3; D gene ambiguous. Germline CDR1 reads MNHEY; CDR2 reads SVGAGI. V lost 8 bases and J lost 0, with 6 bases in between. The CDR3 has 12 residues. CDR3 sequence (DNA): TGTGCCAGCCCACCTAGCACAGATACGCAGTATTTT. Translation gives CASPPSTDTQYF.

This clonotype is a singleton in its sample. This chain links TRBV7-9 with TRBJ2-5; 9 positions match TRBD2. Trimming removed 2 bases from V and 4 bases from J; junction bases left unmatched: 8. Germline V lookup: CDR1 SEHNR, CDR2 FQNEAQ (reference sequence). The length of the CDR3 is 16 residues. The CDR3 sequence: CASSLIAGEGPETQYF. The CDR3 nucleotides are TGTGCCAGCAGCTTAATAGCGGGAGAAGGGCCAGAGACCCAGTACTTC.

This clonotype was observed a few times. The chain carries TRBV4-1 and TRBJ2-7; 8 bases agree with TRBD2. The CDR3 has 14 amino acids. CDR1 MGHRA and CDR2 YSYEKL come from the germline V gene. After removal of 4 bases from V and 3 bases from J, the junction contained 5 bases not matched to a gene. CDR3 in DNA: TGCGCCAGCAGCCTGGGACTAGTGGGCTACGAGCAGTACTTC. Protein: CASSLGLVGYEQYF.

The chain recombines TRBV2 with TRBJ1-2, with 9 bases lining up with TRBD1. The J segment lost 8 bases and the V segment lost 2 bases, leaving 9 bases of the junction unmatched. The CDR3 extends over 15 amino acids. Germline V gene lookup returns CDR1 SNHLY and CDR2 FYNNEI. As DNA, the CDR3 is TGTGCCAGCAGTGAAAACCCGGGACAGGGTTACGGCTACACCTTC. It codes for CASSENPGQGYGYTF.